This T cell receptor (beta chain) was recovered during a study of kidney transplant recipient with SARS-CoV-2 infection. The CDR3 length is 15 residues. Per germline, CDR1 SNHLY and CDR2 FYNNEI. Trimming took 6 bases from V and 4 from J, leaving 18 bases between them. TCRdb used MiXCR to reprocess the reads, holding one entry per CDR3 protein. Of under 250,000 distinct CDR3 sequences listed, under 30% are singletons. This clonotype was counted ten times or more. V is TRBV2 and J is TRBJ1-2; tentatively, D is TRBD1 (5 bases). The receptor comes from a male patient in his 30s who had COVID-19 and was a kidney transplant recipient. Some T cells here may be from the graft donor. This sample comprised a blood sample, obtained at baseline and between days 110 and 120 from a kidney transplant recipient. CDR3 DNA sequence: TGTGCCAGCAGGAAAGGGCAGGGAGGGTCCTATGGCTACACCTTC. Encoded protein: CASRKGQGGSYGYTF.